The 25 T cell receptor beta chains given below trace back to one sample, sequenced in a study of cytomegalovirus exposure and HLA in healthy donors. It was with 60 Vbeta and 13 Jbeta primers that the PCR ran. The method was immunoSEQ multiplex PCR; TCRdb's version includes in-frame clones alone and lacks a portion of them. This sample has over 150,000 clones, with 70% to 90% found just once. What was sequenced was PBMCs. These TCRs come from a woman younger than 45 in good health and CMV-seropositive.

The chain has TRBV7-2 and TRBJ2-4, with 8 bases that match TRBD2. Germline V CDR1 and CDR2: SGHTA, FQGNSA. V trimming: 1 base; J trimming: 0 bases; junction bases outside the gene matches: 8. The CDR3 is 18 residues long. CDR3 DNA: TGTGCCAGCAGCTTAGGATTAAGCGGGGGTCAAGCCAAAAACATTCAGTACTTC. Residues: CASSLGLSGGQAKNIQYF.

The rearrangement links TRBV9 to TRBJ2-1, with D maybe TRBD2 (6 bases). V was cut by 0 bases and J by 7 bases, with 14 bases left in between. This CDR3 is built from 15 residues. Germline-derived CDR1 and CDR2 are SGDLS and YYNGEE. As DNA, the CDR3 is TGTGCCAGCAGCGTAGAGGGTTCGGAGGGGAATGAGCAGTTCTTC. Amino acids: CASSVEGSEGNEQFF.

J is TRBJ2-2 and V is TRBV5-4, with D possibly being TRBD2 (6 bases). In germline, CDR1 is SGHNT, CDR2 YYREEE (reference sequence). Trimming left V 5 bases short and J 5 bases short, with 19 bases between. The CDR3 covers 16 residues. As DNA, the CDR3 is TGTGCCAGCAGGGACCAACCATTAGCGGTAACCGGGGAGCTGTTTTTT. Translated, it gives CASRDQPLAVTGELFF.

The chain uses TRBV19 and TRBJ1-2; TRBD1 matches at 8 bases. The germline V gene encodes CDR1 LNHDA and CDR2 SQIVND (reference sequence). This CDR3 is 15 amino acids long. With 3 bases clipped from V and 4 bases from J, the junction kept 7 bases outside the gene matches. Written as DNA, the CDR3 is TGTGCCAGTAGTATGAAGACAGGGGAATCCTATGGCTACACCTTC. It is translated as CASSMKTGESYGYTF.

The chain couples TRBV18 to TRBJ2-7; D unclear. This CDR3 has 15 amino acids. The germline CDR1 and CDR2 sequences are KGHSH and LQKENI. Between the trimmed V and J ends, which lost 3 bases and 4 bases, there was a span of 16 bases. CDR3 sequence: CASSPRPRSDYEQYF. CDR3 coding DNA: TGTGCCAGCTCACCCCGTCCGAGGTCAGATTACGAGCAGTACTTC.

The chain employs TRBV27 and TRBJ1-5; D may be TRBD1 (5 bases). Germline values: CDR1 MNHEY, CDR2 SMNVEV (reference sequence). V shed 0 bases and J shed 9 bases, with 15 bases lying between them. The CDR3 runs to 15 residues. CDR3 sequence: CASSLSARPGGPQHF. The DNA for the CDR3 is TGTGCCAGCAGTTTATCAGCCAGGCCGGGGGGGCCCCAGCATTTT.

The chain links TRBV6-5 to TRBJ2-1, with D tentatively TRBD1 (7 bases). V shed 0 bases and J shed 6 bases, with 12 bases lying between them. CDR1 and CDR2 from the germline V gene are MNHEY and SVGAGI. CDR3 size: 15 residues. The CDR3 bases are TGTGCCAGCAGTTACTCGCCAGGGGGGACCAATGAGCAGTTCTTC. This codes for CASSYSPGGTNEQFF.

The chain couples TRBV7-9 to TRBJ2-5, with TRBD1 as a possible D gene (5 bases). The CDR3 spans 16 residues. The V and J ends lost 4 bases and 2 bases respectively, with 17 bases between them. CDR1 and CDR2 from the germline V gene are SEHNR and FQNEAQ (reference sequence). CDR3 amino acids: CASSSPLRTMQETQYF. Here the CDR3 DNA reads TGTGCCAGCAGCTCCCCTCTCAGGACAATGCAAGAGACCCAGTACTTC. Filled out from reference TRBV7-9 and TRBJ2-5, the complete variable domain reads DTGVSQNPRHKITKRGQNVTFRCDPISEHNRLYWYRQTLGQGPEFLTYFQNEAQLEKSRLLSDRFSAERPKGSFSTLEIQRTEQGDSAMYLCASSSPLRTMQETQYFGPGTRLLVL.

This chain uses TRBV7-2 with TRBJ1-5, with D unclear. The CDR3 covers 12 residues. The germline V gene has CDR1 SGHTA and CDR2 FQGNSA. Trimming took 4 bases from V and 10 from J, leaving 11 bases between them. The CDR3 region has the DNA TGTGCCAGCAGCTCCAGCGGGGTTCCCCAGCATTTT. Residues: CASSSSGVPQHF.

The chain uses TRBV6-4 and TRBJ2-1, with D perhaps TRBD1 (6 bases). There are 15 residues in the CDR3. V shed 4 bases and J shed 8 bases, with 18 bases lying between them. Per germline, CDR1 MRHNA and CDR2 SNTAGT. This CDR3 reads CASSGSSAGADEQFF. In DNA, the CDR3 is TGTGCCAGCAGTGGATCGTCGGCAGGGGCGGATGAGCAGTTCTTC.

This clone was detected only a few times. At one end, the junction sequence differs from germline, possibly due to a read error. The chain has TRBV19 and TRBJ1-2; the D is unclear. Germline V gene lookup returns CDR1 LNHDA and CDR2 SQIVND (reference sequence). The CDR3 is 12 amino acids. CDR3 in DNA: TGTGCCAGTAGTCCGGGTTTTTTAACGTTTTATTTC. Protein: CASSPGFLTFYF.

The chain has TRBV7-2 and TRBJ2-3; TRBD1 agrees at 9 bases. J gave up 5 bases and V 5 bases, and 14 bases lay outside the gene matches. Germline V gene data show CDR1 as SGHTA and CDR2 as FQGNSA. CDR3 length: 17 residues. CDR3 protein: CASSRTAYRGRIDTQYF. The CDR3, as DNA: TGTGCCAGCAGCCGCACCGCCTACAGGGGGCGTATAGATACGCAGTATTTT.

DNA for the CDR3: TGTGCCAGCAGTTCTCGACAGGGAAGCTACGAGCAGTACTTC. Amino acids: CASSSRQGSYEQYF. This chain uses TRBV27 with TRBJ2-7; TRBD1 agrees at 7 bases. V shed 4 bases and J 3 bases; nucleotides not matched to a gene: 6. The CDR3 extends over 14 amino acids. Germline-derived CDR1 and CDR2 are MNHEY and SMNVEV (reference sequence).

The V gene is TRBV5-1, the J gene TRBJ2-2; a weak D match, TRBD2 (6 bases). Germline V gene lookup returns CDR1 SGHRS and CDR2 YFSETQ. This CDR3 is built from 14 residues. The germline V and J ends were trimmed by 5 bases and 2 bases, with 10 bases remaining between them. CDR3 amino acids: CASRAGTNTGELFF. CDR3 coding DNA: TGCGCCAGCAGGGCCGGGACTAACACCGGGGAGCTGTTTTTT.

The V call is TRBV2, the J call TRBJ1-2, with D maybe TRBD1 (5 bases). Germline lookup yields CDR1 SNHLY and CDR2 FYNNEI. The V gene lost 9 bases and the J gene lost 2 bases, with 7 bases spanning the gap. The CDR3 is 11 amino acids. CDR3 in amino acids: CARGLNYGYTF. The CDR3 region has the DNA TGTGCCAGGGGGCTCAACTATGGCTACACCTTC.

This clone was found once. The chain uses TRBV7-6 and TRBJ2-7; TRBD1 aligns across 7 bases. V trimming: 3 bases; J trimming: 3 bases; junction bases outside the gene matches: 8. The germline V gene encodes CDR1 SGHVS and CDR2 FNYEAQ. This CDR3 spans 15 amino acids. The CDR3 sequence is CASSLTRDSYYEQYF. The DNA for the CDR3 is TGTGCCAGCAGCTTGACCCGGGACAGCTACTACGAGCAGTACTTC.

The chain has TRBV30 and TRBJ1-2; weak D call: TRBD1 (5 bases). Germline CDR1 reads GTSNPN; CDR2 reads SVGIG (reference sequence). V was shortened by 2 bases and J by 8 bases, with 21 bases between the two germline ends. This CDR3 is built from 15 residues. In nucleotides, the CDR3 is TGTGCCTGGAGTAGACTAGCGGGGGACCTTTGGGGCTACACCTTC. Amino acids: CAWSRLAGDLWGYTF.

The chain links TRBV9 to TRBJ2-2; D is uncertain. Germline assignment: CDR1 SGDLS and CDR2 YYNGEE. The CDR3 runs to 15 residues. The V gene lost 5 bases and the J gene lost 5 bases, with 16 bases spanning the gap. CDR3 sequence (DNA): TGTGCCAGCAGGCCCTCCTCGACTGCAACCGGGGAGCTGTTTTTT. It specifies CASRPSSTATGELFF.

This sequence joins TRBV6-6 and TRBJ1-4, with D unclear. Looked up from germline, CDR1 is MNHNY and CDR2 is SVGAGI (reference sequence). Between the trimmed V and J ends, which lost 6 bases and 8 bases, there was a span of 19 bases. The CDR3 is made up of 15 amino acids. CDR3: CASRKRGSGNEKLFF. The DNA of the CDR3 is TGTGCCAGCAGGAAACGGGGATCTGGTAACGAAAAACTGTTTTTT.

This chain joins TRBV10-3 and TRBJ2-1; a weak D match, TRBD2 (5 bases). Trimming removed 2 bases at V and 10 bases at J, with 9 bases between. CDR3 length: 12 residues. Looked up from germline, CDR1 is ENHRY and CDR2 is SYGVKD. The CDR3 reads CAISEEGREQFF. CDR3 nucleotide sequence: TGTGCCATCAGTGAGGAAGGGAGAGAGCAGTTCTTC.

This sequence joins TRBV9 and TRBJ2-2, with 9 bases lining up with TRBD1. The germline V gene encodes CDR1 SGDLS and CDR2 YYNGEE. This CDR3 region has 15 residues. V dropped 3 bases and J dropped 7; count of bases not matched to a gene: 7. DNA of the CDR3: TGTGCCAGCAGCGCTTGGACAGGGGATTTCGGGGAGCTGTTTTTT. It specifies CASSAWTGDFGELFF. The complete variable domain, with remaining parts taken from reference TRBV9 and TRBJ2-2, reads DSGVTQTPKHLITATGQRVTLRCSPRSGDLSVYWYQQSLDQGLQFLIQYYNGEERAKGNILERFSAQQFPDLHSELNLSSLELGDSALYFCASSAWTGDFGELFFGEGSRLTVL.

V usage is TRBV28 and J usage is TRBJ1-2, with TRBD1 matching over 8 bases. J lost 4 bases, V lost 3 bases, and 7 bases had no gene match. CDR1 MDHEN and CDR2 SYDVKM come from the germline V gene. The CDR3 runs to 15 residues. The CDR3 DNA reads as TGTGCCAGCAGTTTCTCGGGACAGGTCTTCTATGGCTACACCTTC. It translates to CASSFSGQVFYGYTF.

This rearrangement joins TRBV13 to TRBJ2-7; the match to TRBD1 covers 11 bases. Trimming cost V 4 bases and J 3 bases; bases outside gene matches: 2. Germline CDR1 is PRHDT and CDR2 is FYEKMQ (reference sequence). The CDR3 has 14 amino acids. This CDR3 is CASSSGTGGYEQYF. The CDR3 coding sequence is TGTGCCAGCAGCTCCGGGACAGGGGGCTACGAGCAGTACTTC.

This rearrangement joins TRBV18 to TRBJ1-2, with 8 bases identical to TRBD1. J gave up 6 bases and V 3 bases, and 6 bases lay outside the gene matches. Germline assignment: CDR1 KGHSH and CDR2 LQKENI. The CDR3 has 14 residues. The CDR3 is CASSPGTGLNGYTF. The CDR3 bases are TGTGCCAGCTCACCTGGGACAGGACTTAATGGCTACACCTTC. The whole variable domain, filled in from reference TRBV18 and TRBJ1-2, reads NAGVMQNPRHLVRRRGQEARLRCSPMKGHSHVYWYRQLPEEGLKFMVYLQKENIIDESGMPKERFSAEFPKEGPSILRIQQVVRGDSAAYFCASSPGTGLNGYTFGSGTRLTVV.

This rearrangement joins TRBV9 to TRBJ1-1; 9 bases fit TRBD1. This CDR3 contains 16 residues. The V segment lost 4 bases and the J segment 4 bases; nucleotides outside the gene matches: 11. Germline assignment: CDR1 SGDLS and CDR2 YYNGEE. DNA for the CDR3: TGTGCCAGCAGCTGGCAGCGGGACAGGGATGGCACTGAAGCTTTCTTT. It yields the protein CASSWQRDRDGTEAFF.